The clone carrying this TCR beta chain appeared once. This specimen belongs to a study of Ad26.COV2.S vaccination and SARS-CoV-2 variants. Profiling relied on immunoSEQ multiplex PCR, and the TCRdb table lists in-frame clones only, not all of them. Among approximately 480,000 clones, approximately 90% were seen once, and the ten largest hold roughly 12%. The CDR3 runs to 15 residues. With 3 bases removed from V and 2 bases from J, the gap between germline ends came to 13 bases. Germline CDR1 is KGHSH and CDR2 is LQKENI. The treatment here: 15 to 20 received Ad26.COV2.S at low or high dose, single or two shots; five or six received placebo; per-sample allocation not given. It was on day 63 after the first vaccine or placebo injection that samples were taken.

This TCR was recovered from a person between 18 and 60 years old who received the Ad26.COV2.S COVID-19 vaccine or a placebo. The sequencing here drew on peripheral blood, taken in a trial of Ad26.COV2.S vaccine versus placebo. This chain uses TRBV18 with TRBJ1-1, with a tentative D call TRBD1 (6 bases). The CDR3 DNA follows: TGTGCCAGCTCACCCAACGCCAGGGGCAACACTGAAGCTTTCTTT. Translating it yields CASSPNARGNTEAFF.